This T cell receptor beta chain was recorded in a study of shared clonotypes between healthy human individuals. Study details: CD4 naive cells filled three plates per donor, CD4 memory three, CD8 naive two and CD8 memory one. General study points: Lower generation probabilities were found for non-shared clonotypes than for those shared by all four donors.

CD4+ cells underwent separation, giving CD45RA+ naive and CD45RA-negative memory subsets. CDR1 MDHEN and CDR2 SYDVKM come from the germline V gene. The CDR3 extends over 10 amino acids. Methods used by the authors: With immunoSEQ giving junction-only sequences and no quality scores, filtering differed. The assay was immunoSEQ multiplex PCR, and TCRdb's table has in-frame clones only and misses some. Clone size and the V and J calls come from that table; the DNA yielded D and trimming. In the table there are 950,000 to 1,300,000 clones, around 75% of which are singletons. This clone was picked up a small number of times. Its antigen is unknown. A read error may account for a junction end that differs from germline.

The origin of this receptor is a man aged 18 to 29 in good health. V usage is TRBV28 and J usage is TRBJ2-7; either TRBD1 or TRBD2 may fit D (7 bases each). The sequencing sample was made of memory CD4+ T cells sorted from blood. Sample subset: CD45RA-negative fraction. The DNA for the CDR3 is TGTGCCAGCGGGAGGGGGCAGGAAGACTTC. Translating it yields CASGRGQEDF.